The present T cell receptor beta chain was sequenced within a study of T cells after yellow fever vaccination. Findings and caveats of the study: A large majority of primary-vaccination clones showed up again after the booster (around 96% CD4, 88% CD8).

This clonotype showed up just a few times. Its antigen is still unknown. Template-switching 5'RACE yielded the TCR cDNA; a universal primer site and UMIs were added in the process. TCRdb reprocessed the 5' RACE reads via MiXCR and lists one record per CDR3 protein. The sample consists of 500,000 to 650,000 distinct CDR3 sequences, 17% of them appearing once. The sequence was obtained from a man between 18 and 35 years old who received the YFV17D yellow fever vaccine. The input for sequencing was PBMCs, taken 5 to 6 days after the first yellow fever vaccination.

The CDR3 region has the DNA TGCGCCAGCAGCATCATGACAGGGTCCACCGGGGAGCTGTTTTTT. As protein: CASSIMTGSTGELFF. This sequence joins TRBV5-1 and TRBJ2-2; 7 bases map to TRBD1. Germline loops: CDR1 SGHRS, CDR2 YFSETQ. The CDR3 is 15 residues long. The V segment lost 4 bases and the J segment 4 bases; nucleotides outside the gene matches: 7. Based on the CDR3 plus reference TRBV5-1 and TRBJ2-2, the full variable domain is KAGVTQTPRYLIKTRGQQVTLSCSPISGHRSVSWYQQTPGQGLQFLFEYFSETQRNKGNFPGRFSGRQFSNSRSEMNVSTLELGDSALYLCASSIMTGSTGELFFGEGSRLTVL.